The 28 T cell receptor beta chains reported below all come from one sample, sequenced in a study of blood T cell repertoires in COVID-19. Profiling relied on immunoSEQ multiplex PCR, and the TCRdb table lists in-frame clones only, not all of them. The sample carries under 300,000 clones, approximately 87% recorded once. The specimen was peripheral blood. Source of these receptors: a man in his fifties or sixties with acute or convalescent COVID-19.

J is TRBJ2-1 and V is TRBV6-5; D uncertain. Germline lookup yields CDR1 MNHEY and CDR2 SVGAGI. This CDR3 spans 15 amino acids. V was cut by 0 bases and J by 4 bases, with 10 bases left in between. The CDR3 bases are TGTGCCAGCAGTTACTCGATTGGAGATTACAATGAGCAGTTCTTC. Amino acid sequence: CASSYSIGDYNEQFF.

The chain joins TRBV7-2 to TRBJ1-6, with TRBD1 identical over 7 bases. Germline assignment: CDR1 SGHTA and CDR2 FQGNSA. This CDR3 region has 15 residues. V lost 5 bases, J lost 7 bases, and 8 bases stayed unmatched. The CDR3 here is CASSHRDRSNSPLHF. CDR3 sequence (DNA): TGTGCCAGCAGCCACCGGGACAGATCAAATTCACCCCTCCACTTT.

This chain joins TRBV7-2 and TRBJ1-1; D not resolved. Trimming took off 5 bases at V and 0 bases at J, with 13 bases between the two ends. Germline lookup yields CDR1 SGHTA and CDR2 FQGNSA. This CDR3 comprises 15 residues. The CDR3 loop reads CASSPWAAMNTEAFF. CDR3 nucleotides: TGTGCCAGCAGCCCCTGGGCAGCCATGAACACTGAAGCTTTCTTT.

This rearrangement joins TRBV21-1 to TRBJ1-4; TRBD1 reflects the table's D call only, with no check against the DNA. TRBV21-1 is flagged as a pseudogene. The CDR3 contains 15 residues. CDR3 bases: TGTGCCAGCAGCAAAAGTCTTTGCAATCCCAGGAAACTGTTTTTT. Translating gives CASSKSLCNPRKLFF.

The chain is built from TRBV29-1 and TRBJ1-1; 9 bases agree with TRBD1. The J segment lost 11 bases and the V segment lost 7 bases, leaving 5 bases of the junction unmatched. In germline, CDR1 is SQVTM, CDR2 ANQGSEA. The CDR3 is 10 residues long. CDR3 in DNA: TGCAGCGCCAGGGACAGGGACGCTTTCTTT. This sequence encodes CSARDRDAFF.

The chain combines TRBV5-5 with TRBJ1-6; no clear D. V was shortened by 6 bases and J by 7 bases, with 17 bases between the two germline ends. The CDR3 length is 15 residues. Germline values: CDR1 SGHKS, CDR2 YYEKEE (reference sequence). The CDR3 protein is CASIGGNRRNSPLHF. Written as DNA, the CDR3 is TGTGCCAGCATCGGAGGGAATAGGAGGAATTCACCCCTCCACTTT.

This clone was detected once. V usage is TRBV6-6 and J usage is TRBJ1-2; 8 nucleotides line up with TRBD1. The CDR3 runs 14 residues. Unmatched junction bases numbered 5, after V lost 6 bases and J lost 2 bases. The germline V gene encodes CDR1 MNHNY and CDR2 SVGAGI (reference sequence). The CDR3, as DNA: TGTGCCAGCAGAAACGGACAGGGAAACTATGGCTACACCTTC. Its protein product is CASRNGQGNYGYTF.

The chain recombines TRBV7-2 with TRBJ1-2, with 8 bases aligning to TRBD1. V lost 5 bases to trimming and J lost 4 bases; unmatched junction nucleotides: 3. CDR1 and CDR2 from the germline V gene are SGHTA and FQGNSA. The CDR3 is made up of 13 amino acids. CDR3 protein: CASSTRGLYGYTF. The CDR3 bases are TGTGCCAGCAGCACCAGGGGGCTCTATGGCTACACCTTC.

Only one count was recorded for this clone. The chain carries TRBV7-2 and TRBJ2-1; TRBD2 matches 11 bases. The ends lost 1 base at V and 5 bases at J; junction bases unmatched: 7. CDR1 and CDR2 from the germline V gene are SGHTA and FQGNSA. The CDR3 loop spans 17 amino acids. The CDR3 DNA reads as TGTGCCAGCAGCTTAGATTTGACTAGCGGGGCGAACAATGAGCAGTTCTTC. Residues: CASSLDLTSGANNEQFF.

This clone occurred a few times. The chain carries TRBV5-1 and TRBJ2-2, with TRBD1 matching 10 bases. The CDR3 runs to 22 residues. The J segment lost 0 bases and the V segment lost 4 bases, leaving 21 bases of the junction unmatched. Germline V lookup: CDR1 SGHRS, CDR2 YFSETQ. CDR3 sequence (DNA): TGCGCCAGCAGCCGCGACCGTCACTCTCCGGGACAGGGGCGAACGAACACCGGGGAGCTGTTTTTT. Amino acids: CASSRDRHSPGQGRTNTGELFF.

Comment on this clone: Other DNA sequences of this sample code for an identical CDR3. The V call is TRBV19, the J call TRBJ2-7; D may be TRBD1 (6 bases). V lost 5 bases to trimming and J lost 1 base, with 9 bases between them. The CDR3 is made up of 13 amino acids. Per the germline V gene, CDR1 is LNHDA and CDR2 is SQIVND (reference sequence). This CDR3 reads CASSQDRSYEQYF. The CDR3 nucleotides read TGTGCCAGTAGTCAGGACAGATCCTACGAGCAGTACTTC. Filled out from reference TRBV19 and TRBJ2-7, the complete variable domain reads DGGITQSPKYLFRKEGQNVTLSCEQNLNHDAMYWYRQDPGQGLRLIYYSQIVNDFQKGDIAEGYSVSREKKESFPLTVTSAQKNPTAFYLCASSQDRSYEQYFGPGTRLTVT.

The chain carries TRBV28 and TRBJ1-2; 8 bases are a match to TRBD1. The V segment lost 6 bases and the J segment 4 bases; nucleotides outside the gene matches: 4. The germline gives CDR1 MDHEN, CDR2 SYDVKM. The CDR3 sequence is 13 residues long. The CDR3 here is CASRAGGVYGYTF. The CDR3 coding sequence is TGTGCCAGCAGAGCAGGGGGCGTCTATGGCTACACCTTC.

V and J are TRBV10-3 and TRBJ2-5; possibly TRBD1 for D (6 bases). The CDR3 runs to 13 residues. V was clipped by 6 bases and J by 5 bases, with 13 bases between them. Germline V gene lookup returns CDR1 ENHRY and CDR2 SYGVKD. DNA of the CDR3: TGTGCCATCAGGGCAAACAGGGAGGAGACCCAGTACTTC. This codes for CAIRANREETQYF.

The rearrangement uses TRBV5-1 and TRBJ1-1; 9 bases are shared with TRBD1. V lost 4 bases, J lost 4 bases, and 5 bases stayed unmatched. The CDR3 has 14 amino acids. Germline assignment: CDR1 SGHRS and CDR2 YFSETQ. The CDR3 DNA reads as TGCGCCAGCAGCCCCGGGACAGGGTTCACTGAAGCTTTCTTT. It translates to CASSPGTGFTEAFF. The full variable domain, in which reference TRBV5-1 and TRBJ1-1 provide the parts outside the CDR3, is KAGVTQTPRYLIKTRGQQVTLSCSPISGHRSVSWYQQTPGQGLQFLFEYFSETQRNKGNFPGRFSGRQFSNSRSEMNVSTLELGDSALYLCASSPGTGFTEAFFGQGTRLTVV.

J is TRBJ2-7 and V is TRBV5-6; 10 positions agree with TRBD1. This CDR3 region has 15 residues. Looked up from germline, CDR1 is SGHDT and CDR2 is YYEEEE. Trimming at V came to 4 bases and at J to 5 bases, leaving 9 bases not matched to a gene. The CDR3 bases are TGTGCCAGCAGCCCTGGGACAGGGGCCGTCAACGAGCAGTACTTC. Translation: CASSPGTGAVNEQYF.

This rearrangement joins TRBV3-1 (or the pseudogene TRBV3-2) to TRBJ2-7, with TRBD1 identical over 9 bases. Looked up from germline, CDR1 is LGHDT and CDR2 is YNNKEL (reference sequence). J was trimmed by 1 base and V by 4 bases; bases with no gene match: 8. CDR3 length: 16 amino acids. The CDR3 sequence is CASSPPRGTGSYEQYF. The CDR3 region has the DNA TGTGCCAGCAGCCCCCCACGGGGGACAGGGTCCTACGAGCAGTACTTC.

The gene calls are TRBV7-9 and TRBJ2-1, with TRBD2 matching 9 bases. The CDR3 loop spans 15 amino acids. In germline, CDR1 is SEHNR, CDR2 FQNEAQ (reference sequence). Trimming at V came to 5 bases and at J to 5 bases, leaving 7 bases not matched to a gene. CDR3 in amino acids: CASSPPAGGHNEQFF. CDR3 sequence (DNA): TGTGCCAGCAGCCCCCCAGCGGGAGGCCACAATGAGCAGTTCTTC.

The chain employs TRBV11-1 and TRBJ2-3; 10 nucleotides align to TRBD2. The CDR3 is 16 amino acids. CDR1 and CDR2 (germline): SGHAT, FQDESV (reference sequence). Germline trimming cut 5 bases from V and 3 bases from J; bases unmatched to any gene: 8. The CDR3 nucleotides read TGTGCCAGCAGCCCGTCTAGCGGGAGTACGACAGATACGCAGTATTTT. Its translation: CASSPSSGSTTDTQYF.

The rearrangement joins TRBV5-1 to TRBJ2-7; 10 bases are shared with TRBD1. This CDR3 contains 14 residues. The V and J ends lost 4 bases and 5 bases, in that order; junction bases with no gene match: 6. CDR1 is SGHRS, CDR2 YFSETQ, per germline. CDR3 in DNA: TGCGCCAGCAGCACGGCGGGACAGGGGAACGAGCAGTACTTC. Protein product: CASSTAGQGNEQYF. The full variable domain, its missing parts supplied by reference TRBV5-1 and TRBJ2-7, is KAGVTQTPRYLIKTRGQQVTLSCSPISGHRSVSWYQQTPGQGLQFLFEYFSETQRNKGNFPGRFSGRQFSNSRSEMNVSTLELGDSALYLCASSTAGQGNEQYFGPGTRLTVT.

The J gene is TRBJ1-6, the V gene TRBV19, with TRBD1 matching 11 bases. The CDR3 runs 15 residues. The junction had 9 bases not matched to a gene; V was cut back by 7 bases and J by 10 bases. The germline gives CDR1 LNHDA, CDR2 SQIVND (reference sequence). CDR3 nucleotide sequence: TGTGCCAGTACCCGGACAGGGGGCGATCAGTCACCCCTCCACTTT. It translates to CASTRTGGDQSPLHF.

The rearrangement uses TRBV6-2 or TRBV6-3 and TRBJ2-2, with TRBD2 matching 10 bases. The CDR3 is made up of 18 amino acids. Germline lookup yields CDR1 MNHEY and CDR2 SVGEGT. Trimming took 2 bases from V and 4 from J; bases not matched to a gene: 10. The CDR3 DNA sequence: TGTGCCAGCAGTTACGGGTCTAGCGGGAGAATTATCACCGGGGAGCTGTTTTTT. Amino acids: CASSYGSSGRIITGELFF.

In regard to this clone: The same CDR3 is also encoded by other DNA sequences in this sample. The chain links TRBV12-3 or TRBV12-4 to TRBJ1-2, with 7 bases lining up with TRBD1. There are 13 residues in the CDR3. The V segment lost 2 bases and the J segment 4 bases; nucleotides outside the gene matches: 1. CDR3: CASSLRDSYGYTF. CDR3 bases: TGTGCCAGCAGTTTACGGGACAGCTATGGCTACACCTTC.

The rearrangement joins TRBV30 to TRBJ2-7, with 7 positions matching TRBD2. This CDR3 comprises 12 residues. Germline assignment: CDR1 GTSNPN and CDR2 SVGIG (reference sequence). V lost 1 base, J lost 3 bases, and 0 bases stayed unmatched. CDR3 residues: CAWSASGYEQYF. The CDR3 DNA reads as TGTGCCTGGAGTGCTAGCGGCTACGAGCAGTACTTC.

The chain is built from TRBV24-1 and TRBJ2-1; 8 bases are a match to TRBD2. The V gene's germline CDR1 is KGHDR and CDR2 SFDVKD. Losses at the gene ends were 10 bases for V and 1 base for J; bases not matched to a gene: 2. This CDR3 region has 13 residues. The CDR3 DNA follows: TGTGCCACGGCGGGAGGTTCCTACAATGAGCAGTTCTTC. Residues: CATAGGSYNEQFF.

The chain employs TRBV7-2 and TRBJ1-6; 7 positions agree with TRBD1. The CDR3 extends over 18 amino acids. Germline values: CDR1 SGHTA, CDR2 FQGNSA. V was clipped by 5 bases and J by 0 bases; unmatched bases: 10. Written as DNA, the CDR3 is TGTGCCAGCAGCCGGACAGGAGAAAAGAGCTCCTATAATTCACCCCTCCACTTT. Its translation: CASSRTGEKSSYNSPLHF. Together with reference TRBV7-2 and TRBJ1-6, the CDR3 gives the full variable domain: GAGVSQSPSNKVTEKGKDVELRCDPISGHTALYWYRQSLGQGLEFLIYFQGNSAPDKSGLPSDRFSAERTGGSVSTLTIQRTQQEDSAVYLCASSRTGEKSSYNSPLHFGNGTRLTVT.

This clone was recorded once. The rearrangement joins TRBV27 to TRBJ1-6; a possible D gene is TRBD1 (6 bases). Germline V gives CDR1 MNHEY, CDR2 SMNVEV (reference sequence). Between the trimmed V and J ends, which lost 5 bases and 10 bases, there was a span of 21 bases. This CDR3 is built from 16 residues. The CDR3, as DNA: TGTGCCAGCAGTCCTAGGGGGACAAGAAGGTACTCACCCCTCCACTTT. As protein: CASSPRGTRRYSPLHF.

CDR3 protein: CASSSGTGGGPNTEAFF. The CDR3 nucleotides are TGTGCCAGCAGTTCCGGGACAGGAGGCGGACCGAACACTGAAGCTTTCTTT. The chain joins TRBV28 to TRBJ1-1; 8 nucleotides match TRBD1. CDR3 length equals 17 residues. Germline V gives CDR1 MDHEN, CDR2 SYDVKM. J was trimmed by 1 base and V by 4 bases; bases with no gene match: 11. The whole variable domain, remainder taken from reference TRBV28 and TRBJ1-1, is DVKVTQSSRYLVKRTGEKVFLECVQDMDHENMFWYRQDPGLGLRLIYFSYDVKMKEKGDIPEGYSVSREKKERFSLILESASTNQTSMYLCASSSGTGGGPNTEAFFGQGTRLTVV.

The V gene is TRBV3-1 (or the pseudogene TRBV3-2), the J gene TRBJ1-6; weak D call: TRBD1 (6 bases). Germline V CDR1 and CDR2: LGHDT, YNNKEL (reference sequence). CDR3 length: 16 amino acids. Trimming stripped 0 bases from V and 9 bases from J, with 15 bases between. CDR3 sequence: CASSQDAGASSSPLHF. The CDR3 DNA sequence: TGTGCCAGCAGCCAAGATGCAGGGGCCAGTAGTTCACCCCTCCACTTT.